These 15 T cell receptor beta chains came from one sample sequenced in a study of T-cell memory formation after mild COVID-19. TCRdb processed the 5' RACE reads anew with MiXCR; each CDR3 protein has one entry. The sample shows hundreds of thousands of distinct CDR3 sequences, around 21% of them seen only once. Sequenced input: PBMCs or a T cell subset sorted from them (not recorded which). These receptors originate from an adult woman who had mild COVID-19 (a few samples of this study predate the infection). Cell type and time point are not known.

V and J are TRBV30 and TRBJ2-7, with 9 bases fitting TRBD1. V lost 8 bases, J lost 2 bases, and 7 bases stayed unmatched. In germline, CDR1 is GTSNPN, CDR2 SVGIG (reference sequence). The CDR3 has 13 amino acids. The CDR3 sequence: CARTGGETYEQYF. The CDR3 region has the DNA TGTGCCCGTACAGGGGGCGAGACCTACGAGCAGTACTTC.

This rearrangement joins TRBV24-1 to TRBJ2-7; 8 bases fit TRBD2. This CDR3 is built from 13 residues. Germline V gene lookup returns CDR1 KGHDR and CDR2 SFDVKD. J was trimmed by 3 bases and V by 9 bases; bases with no gene match: 6. The CDR3 sequence: CATSPREGYEQYF. DNA of the CDR3: TGTGCCACCTCCCCACGGGAGGGCTACGAGCAGTACTTC.

This chain joins TRBV2 and TRBJ2-3; D uncertain. This CDR3 has 14 residues. V was pared by 5 bases and J by 3 bases, with 12 bases between. CDR1 SNHLY and CDR2 FYNNEI come from the germline V gene. The CDR3 DNA sequence: TGTGCCAGCAGTTGGGGTTACTCAACAGATACGCAGTATTTT. It codes for CASSWGYSTDTQYF.

The chain combines TRBV2 with TRBJ1-5, with 7 positions matching TRBD1. This CDR3 has 14 amino acids. Trimming at V came to 10 bases and at J to 0 bases, leaving 6 bases not matched to a gene. Germline lookup yields CDR1 SNHLY and CDR2 FYNNEI. CDR3 residues: CATTGTDSNQPQHF. The CDR3 bases are TGTGCCACAACCGGGACAGATAGCAATCAGCCCCAGCATTTT.

The rearrangement uses TRBV5-1 and TRBJ1-3; no firm D call. V lost 1 base and J lost 0, with 8 bases in between. CDR1 is SGHRS, CDR2 YFSETQ, per germline. The CDR3 extends over 15 amino acids. CDR3 coding DNA: TGCGCCAGCAGCTTGACACCGAGCTCTGGAAACACCATATATTTT. Its protein is CASSLTPSSGNTIYF.

This clonotype was seen ten or more times. The CDR3 region has the DNA TGCAGCGTTGTTTCCTTGACGGCCACCACAGATACGCAGTATTTT. Translating gives CSVVSLTATTDTQYF. The V and J genes are TRBV29-1 and TRBJ2-3; D call uncertain. Per the germline V gene, CDR1 is SQVTM and CDR2 is ANQGSEA. The CDR3 loop spans 15 amino acids. V lost 4 bases, J lost 2 bases, and 16 bases lay in between.

This clonotype was found a few times. V gene TRBV19 combines with J gene TRBJ2-2; D gene uncertain. The germline CDR1 and CDR2 sequences are LNHDA and SQIVND (reference sequence). The CDR3 sequence is 12 residues long. V lost 6 bases and J lost 6, with 8 bases in between. The CDR3 DNA reads TGTGCCAGTAGCACCGTCCCCGGGGAGCTGTTTTTT. It codes for CASSTVPGELFF.

This clonotype was observed at least ten times. The gene calls are TRBV20-1 and TRBJ2-3; D not resolved. Germline V gene sequence: CDR1 DFQATT, CDR2 SNEGSKA (reference sequence). V lost 1 base and J 4 bases, leaving 6 bases between the germline ends. The CDR3 is made up of 12 amino acids. CDR3 DNA sequence: TGCAGTGCTAGAGGATTAGCAGATACGCAGTATTTT. Protein: CSARGLADTQYF.

This clonotype has a handful of counts. The chain uses TRBV6-2 or TRBV6-3 and TRBJ2-3, with D maybe TRBD2 (5 bases). V lost 6 bases, J lost 4 bases, and 11 bases lay in between. Germline CDR1 MNHEY, CDR2 SVGEGT. The CDR3 has 13 amino acids. CDR3 protein: CASRRAGADTQYF. Here the CDR3 DNA reads TGTGCCAGCAGGAGGGCCGGAGCAGATACGCAGTATTTT.

This clonotype was counted between two and nine times. The chain employs TRBV20-1 and TRBJ2-7; tentatively, D is TRBD1 (6 bases). The CDR3 length is 13 residues. Germline lookup yields CDR1 DFQATT and CDR2 SNEGSKA (reference sequence). Trimming took 6 bases from V and 0 from J, leaving 12 bases between them. Here the CDR3 DNA reads TGCAGTGCGGGGGCGACAGACTCCTACGAGCAGTACTTC. Its protein product is CSAGATDSYEQYF.

The CDR3 DNA sequence: TGTGCCAGCAGTGAAGCGCTCGGGATTGATACGCAGTATTTT. Amino acid sequence: CASSEALGIDTQYF. The chain combines TRBV2 with TRBJ2-3, with a tentative D call TRBD2 (5 bases). Germline V CDR1 and CDR2: SNHLY, FYNNEI. This CDR3 contains 14 residues. Trimming took 0 bases from V and 6 from J, leaving 10 bases between them.

This clonotype was counted between two and nine times. This chain uses TRBV4-3 with TRBJ2-5; the match to TRBD1 covers 9 bases. CDR1 and CDR2 from the germline V gene are LGHNA and YSLEER. V gave up 4 bases and J gave up 5 bases; unmatched junction bases: 11. CDR3 length equals 16 residues. The CDR3 coding sequence is TGCGCCAGCAGCCTCGCACCGGGACAGGGTAGTGAGACCCAGTACTTC. It encodes CASSLAPGQGSETQYF.

V is TRBV7-3 and J is TRBJ2-5, with D possibly being TRBD1 (5 bases). Trimming pared 1 base from V and 4 bases from J, leaving 13 bases between. CDR1 and CDR2 from the germline V gene are SGHTA and FQGTGA. CDR3 length: 15 residues. CDR3 sequence: CASSLRAGRAETQYF. The DNA of the CDR3 is TGTGCCAGCAGCTTAAGAGCCGGCAGGGCAGAGACCCAGTACTTC.

V is TRBV11-3 and J is TRBJ1-1; 9 nucleotides align to TRBD1. This CDR3 comprises 17 residues. V trimming: 4 bases; J trimming: 7 bases; junction bases outside the gene matches: 16. Per the germline V gene, CDR1 is SGHNT and CDR2 is YENEEA. The CDR3 loop reads CASSSTRPGQGKSEAFF. As DNA, the CDR3 is TGTGCCAGCAGCTCCACGCGACCGGGACAGGGCAAGAGTGAAGCTTTCTTT.

This clonotype was detected only a few times. V is TRBV10-3 and J is TRBJ2-2; D may be TRBD1 (5 bases). CDR3 length equals 14 residues. Germline CDR1 ENHRY, CDR2 SYGVKD. V shed 7 bases and J shed 1 base, with 10 bases lying between them. The CDR3 loop is CAIKEQGNTGELFF. CDR3 bases: TGTGCCATCAAGGAGCAGGGGAACACCGGGGAGCTGTTTTTT.